The T cell receptor beta chain described here comes from a study of CD8 T cells in Susac syndrome (dated by TCRdb to between 2019 and 2020). About the study as a whole: Whether CD8+ T cell activation and differentiation in Susac syndrome was antigen driven was tested using repertoire sequencing. The study compared CD8+ T cell repertoire clonality among 12 healthy donors, around 14 Susac syndrome patients and approximately 16 multiple sclerosis patients.

Peripheral blood CD8+ and CD4+ T cells from healthy donors, Susac syndrome patients and multiple sclerosis patients were profiled using high-throughput TCR beta sequencing. The multiple sclerosis controls were treatment-naive patients who had stable or active relapsing-remitting disease and met the revised McDonald criteria. CD8+ TEMRA cells were enriched by FACS, while bulk CD8+ and CD4+ T cells were purified by magnetic negative isolation. Blood was collected in EDTA tubes and processed within 24 hours, with PBMCs isolated through density gradient centrifugation. PBMCs destined for TCR sequencing were cryopreserved in liquid nitrogen and later thawed in a 37 °C water bath. A purity of at least 90% was achieved for sorted or isolated CD4+, CD8+ and CD8+ TEMRA cells. Concerning this clonotype: What this receptor recognizes is not known. Base qualities are not at hand, and no much larger clone is one base apart.

The CDR3 runs 14 amino acids, cysteine and phenylalanine included. The entry retains the CDR3 DNA only, 42 bases that are in frame from base 1. From the germline V gene, CDR1 is SGDLS and CDR2 is YYNGEE. V loses 4 bases of germline sequence and J loses 3 bases, and the interval between the two ends is 11 bases. Broad study findings and their caveats: The number of individuals in the TCR sequencing and HLA analysis was recognized as being relatively small.

RNA was extracted using the RNeasy kit, and about 0.45 to 1 ug of the RNA was reverse transcribed with random hexamers. TCR beta CDR3 regions were amplified with the immunoSEQ multiplex PCR assay covering 54 Vbeta and 13 Jbeta segments. To correct PCR amplification bias, a synthetic template baseline was used for both primer optimization and computational correction. The paper's data handling went like this. Reads were annotated to V, D and J genes according to IMGT and were analyzed with immunoSEQ Analyzer, with only productive sequences retained. Clonality was computed as one minus Shannon entropy normalized by log2 of the number of productive unique sequences. For each patient and control, public and private clones were evaluated among the 100 most prevalent clones. A clone was defined as Susac-specific if it was absent from the healthy and MS cohorts, from some 1,100 published viral clones and from other ImmuneACCESS disease sequences. Starting from the raw public reads, TCRdb applied fastp trimming at Q25, assembled clones with MiXCR and retained in-frame beta chains. Each entry merges the rows of one CDR3 protein and shows their most common DNA and genes. TCRdb, rather than the study authors, made the V and J calls. For this sample there are around 300,000 distinct CDR3 sequences; 85% appear just once. 0.2% to 0.25% of the sample is held by the ten biggest clonotypes.

The TCR sequence derives from a human donor with multiple sclerosis. Sequencing was performed on CD8+ T cells from PBMCs. The rearrangement joined TRBV9 to TRBJ2-1; no D gene call is confident. In nucleotides, the sequence is TGTGCCAGCAGCCCCGACGATGTCTACAATGAGCAGTTCTTC. It translates to CASSPDDVYNEQFF. Reference TRBV9 and TRBJ2-1 genes cover what lies past the CDR3, so the full variable domain is DSGVTQTPKHLITATGQRVTLRCSPRSGDLSVYWYQQSLDQGLQFLIQYYNGEERAKGNILERFSAQQFPDLHSELNLSSLELGDSALYFCASSPDDVYNEQFFGPGTRLTVL.